This paragraph reports one T cell receptor beta chain. Antigen: not known. Germline lookup yields CDR1 MDHEN and CDR2 SYDVKM. CDR3 length: 16 residues. Trimming shortened V by 8 bases and J by 0 bases, and 17 bases separated the two germline ends. Sequencing libraries for TCR beta were prepared with iRepertoire HTBI primers and Arm-PCR of CDR3 regions. Using its own MiXCR run on the multiplex PCR reads, TCRdb lists one record per CDR3 protein. The table lists 350,000 to 450,000 distinct CDR3 sequences, approximately 16% of them singletons, with roughly 7.7% in the top ten. The sample originates from a study of regulatory T cells in long-lasting Graves disease. General study results and limits: Among samples with persistent disease, TRBV28, TRBJ1-2 and TRBJ2-5 were favored.

The time point was: newly diagnosed GD, antithyroid drugs for less than 3 months. Following extraction of RNA from PBMCs, that RNA was used to make the TCR library. The sample was also linked to a second study, of T cells in Graves' hyperthyroidism and ophthalmopathy. From that study: Thyroid ultrasound and orbital computed tomography, with clinical symptoms and serum thyroxine and TRAb, informed diagnoses. The primer set for the first-round RT-PCR of the TCR CDR3 was HTBI.

Sequencing was performed on peripheral blood mononuclear cells (PBMCs), taken at new diagnosis, from a patient treated with antithyroid drugs. This TCR derives from a woman in her 40s with Graves disease. This sequence joins TRBV28 and TRBJ2-4; D might be TRBD2 (5 bases). CDR3 bases: TGTGCCAGCCGTGGAGGAGCCCGACTAGCCAAAAACATTCAGTACTTC. It codes for CASRGGARLAKNIQYF.